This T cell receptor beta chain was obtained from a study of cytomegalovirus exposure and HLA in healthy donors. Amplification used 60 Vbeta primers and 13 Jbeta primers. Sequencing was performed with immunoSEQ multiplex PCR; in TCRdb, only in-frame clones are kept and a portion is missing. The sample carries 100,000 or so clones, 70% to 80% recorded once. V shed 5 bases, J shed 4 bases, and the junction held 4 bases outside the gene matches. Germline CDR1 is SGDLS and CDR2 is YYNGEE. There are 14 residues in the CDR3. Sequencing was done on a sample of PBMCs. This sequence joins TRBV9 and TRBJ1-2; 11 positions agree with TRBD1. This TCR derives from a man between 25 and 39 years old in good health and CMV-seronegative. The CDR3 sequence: CASSRDRGAYGYTF. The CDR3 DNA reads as TGTGCCAGCAGTCGGGACAGGGGGGCCTATGGCTACACCTTC.